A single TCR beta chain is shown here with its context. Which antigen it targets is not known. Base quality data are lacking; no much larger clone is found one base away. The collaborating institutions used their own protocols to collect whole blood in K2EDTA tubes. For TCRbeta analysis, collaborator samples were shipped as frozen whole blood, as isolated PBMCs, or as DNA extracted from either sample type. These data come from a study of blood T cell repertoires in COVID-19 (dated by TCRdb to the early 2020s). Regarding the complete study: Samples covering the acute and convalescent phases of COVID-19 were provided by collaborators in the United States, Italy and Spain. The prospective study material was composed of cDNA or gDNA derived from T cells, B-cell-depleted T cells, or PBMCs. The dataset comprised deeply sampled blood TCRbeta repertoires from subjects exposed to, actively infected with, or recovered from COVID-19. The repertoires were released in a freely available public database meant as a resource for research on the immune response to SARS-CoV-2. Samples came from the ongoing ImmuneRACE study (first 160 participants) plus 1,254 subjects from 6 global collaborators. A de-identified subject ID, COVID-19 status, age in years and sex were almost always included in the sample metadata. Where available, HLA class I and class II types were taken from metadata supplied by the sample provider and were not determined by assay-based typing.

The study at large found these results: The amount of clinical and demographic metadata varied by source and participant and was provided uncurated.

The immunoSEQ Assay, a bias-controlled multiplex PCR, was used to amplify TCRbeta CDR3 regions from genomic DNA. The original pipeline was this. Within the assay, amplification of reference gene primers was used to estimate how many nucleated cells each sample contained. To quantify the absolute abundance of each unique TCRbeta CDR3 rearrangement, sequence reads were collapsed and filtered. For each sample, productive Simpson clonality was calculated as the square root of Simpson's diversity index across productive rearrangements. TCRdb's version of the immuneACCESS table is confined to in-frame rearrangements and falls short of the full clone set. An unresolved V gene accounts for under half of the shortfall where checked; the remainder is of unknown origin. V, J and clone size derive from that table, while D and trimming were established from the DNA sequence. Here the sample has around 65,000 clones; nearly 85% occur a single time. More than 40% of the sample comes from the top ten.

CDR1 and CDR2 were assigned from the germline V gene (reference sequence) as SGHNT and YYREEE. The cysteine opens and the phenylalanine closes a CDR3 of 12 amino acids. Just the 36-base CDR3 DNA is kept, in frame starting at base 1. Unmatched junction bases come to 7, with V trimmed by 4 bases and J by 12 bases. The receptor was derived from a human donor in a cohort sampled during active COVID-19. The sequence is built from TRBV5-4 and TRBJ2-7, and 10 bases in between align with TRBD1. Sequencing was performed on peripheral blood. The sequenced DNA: TGTGCCAGCAGCCCGGACAGGGGGATGTTGTACTTC. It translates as CASSPDRGMLYF.